This T cell receptor beta chain emerged from a study of blood T cell repertoires in COVID-19. Germline V gives CDR1 LNHDA, CDR2 SQIVND (reference sequence). V was pared by 1 base and J by 1 base, with 8 bases between. This CDR3 has 16 residues. Sequenced by immunoSEQ multiplex PCR; TCRdb stores in-frame clones only, minus some. The sample shows some 46,000 clones, 80% to 90% of them seen only once. This chain links TRBV19 with TRBJ2-6, with D perhaps matching TRBD1 (5 bases). The clonotype was recovered from an elderly woman with COVID-19, enrolled during active disease. Sequenced input: peripheral blood. CDR3 sequence reads: CASSIGGQSGANVLTF. CDR3 bases: TGTGCCAGTAGTATAGGCGGACAATCTGGGGCCAACGTCCTGACTTTC.